A selection of T cell receptor beta chains follows, all from one sample in a study of blood T cell repertoires in COVID-19. This table comes from immunoSEQ multiplex PCR, and its TCRdb copy is limited to in-frame clones, with some not included. The table shows over 200,000 clones, with under 90% occurring only once. Sequencing was carried out using PBMCs or T cells enriched from blood (not recorded which). The receptors derive from a woman aged 25-40 years with acute COVID-19. Both conserved end residues are part of each CDR3. The D gene is left open where the match is weak. The listing skips clone size in some rows; elsewhere it reads once, few, many or a size class.

D gene: NA; V gene: TRBV7-2; clone size: NA; J gene: TRBJ2-7; CDR3 protein: CASSLVEGYEQYF; CDR3 DNA: TGTGCCAGCAGCTTAGTGGAGGGCTACGAGCAGTACTTC
D gene: NA; V gene: TRBV21-1; clone size: NA; J gene: TRBJ1-4; CDR3 protein: CASSIQGDNEKLFF; CDR3 DNA: TGTGCCAGCAGCATACAGGGTGATAATGAAAAACTGTTTTTT
D gene: NA; V gene: TRBV5-6; clone size: NA; J gene: TRBJ1-2; CDR3 protein: CASSWGTSNYGYTF; CDR3 DNA: TGTGCCAGCAGCTGGGGCACTTCGAACTATGGCTACACCTTC
D gene: NA; V gene: TRBV7-8; clone size: NA; J gene: TRBJ2-7; CDR3 protein: CASSPSSVEQYF; CDR3 DNA: TGTGCCAGCAGCCCGTCGAGCGTGGAGCAGTACTTC
D gene: NA; V gene: TRBV14; clone size: NA; J gene: TRBJ1-2; CDR3 protein: CASSQGGANYGYTF; CDR3 DNA: TGTGCCAGCAGCCAAGGGGGGGCTAACTATGGCTACACCTTC
D gene: TRBD2; V gene: TRBV9; clone size: NA; J gene: TRBJ2-7; CDR3 protein: CASSVGGGDSYEQYF; CDR3 DNA: TGTGCCAGCAGCGTAGGTGGGGGGGACTCCTACGAGCAGTACTTC
D gene: TRBD1; V gene: TRBV3-1/TRBV3-2; clone size: NA; J gene: TRBJ2-7; CDR3 protein: CASSQTGTGFNEQYF; CDR3 DNA: TGTGCCAGCAGCCAAACCGGGACAGGGTTCAACGAGCAGTACTTC
D gene: TRBD1; V gene: TRBV6-1; clone size: NA; J gene: TRBJ2-7; CDR3 protein: CASSEGAGGTYEQYF; CDR3 DNA: TGTGCCAGCAGTGAAGGGGCAGGGGGCACCTACGAGCAGTACTTC
D gene: NA; V gene: TRBV2; clone size: NA; J gene: TRBJ2-7; CDR3 protein: CASSEGPYEQYF; CDR3 DNA: TGTGCCAGCAGTGAGGGGCCTTACGAGCAGTACTTC
D gene: TRBD1; V gene: TRBV28; clone size: NA; J gene: TRBJ2-7; CDR3 protein: CASSYRDRGSYEQYF; CDR3 DNA: TGTGCCAGCAGTTATCGAGACAGGGGCTCCTACGAGCAGTACTTC
D gene: TRBD1; V gene: TRBV24-1; clone size: NA; J gene: TRBJ2-2; CDR3 protein: CATSELKTGGQVTGELFF; CDR3 DNA: TGTGCCACCAGTGAACTGAAGACAGGGGGTCAGGTTACCGGGGAGCTGTTTTTT
D gene: TRBD1; V gene: TRBV5-1; clone size: NA; J gene: TRBJ1-6; CDR3 protein: CASSSSDRTYNSPLHF; CDR3 DNA: TGCGCCAGCAGCTCTTCGGACAGGACTTATAATTCACCCCTCCACTTT
D gene: TRBD1; V gene: TRBV30; clone size: NA; J gene: TRBJ1-6; CDR3 protein: CARGQGPLLGSPLHF; CDR3 DNA: TGTGCCAGGGGACAGGGTCCCTTGTTGGGTTCACCCCTCCACTTT
D gene: NA; V gene: TRBV28; clone size: NA; J gene: TRBJ1-3; CDR3 protein: CASSSNRVGNTIYF; CDR3 DNA: TGTGCCAGCAGCTCAAACAGGGTTGGAAACACCATATATTTT
D gene: TRBD1; V gene: TRBV30; clone size: NA; J gene: TRBJ1-4; CDR3 protein: CAWTGGMGEKLFF; CDR3 DNA: TGTGCCTGGACAGGGGGCATGGGGGAAAAACTGTTTTTT
D gene: NA; V gene: TRBV5-6; clone size: NA; J gene: TRBJ2-3; CDR3 protein: CASSSQGHTQYF; CDR3 DNA: TGTGCCAGCAGCTCACAGGGCCATACGCAGTATTTT
D gene: NA; V gene: TRBV6-2/TRBV6-3; clone size: NA; J gene: TRBJ2-6; CDR3 protein: CASSLYGANVLTF; CDR3 DNA: TGTGCCAGCAGTCTATATGGGGCCAACGTCCTGACTTTC
D gene: TRBD1; V gene: TRBV6-5; clone size: NA; J gene: TRBJ1-5; CDR3 protein: CASSLDREYNQPQHF; CDR3 DNA: TGTGCCAGCAGTCTCGACAGGGAGTACAATCAGCCCCAGCATTTT
D gene: NA; V gene: TRBV4-1; clone size: NA; J gene: TRBJ1-6; CDR3 protein: CASSQGEGLYNSPLHF; CDR3 DNA: TGCGCCAGCAGCCAAGGGGAGGGATTGTATAATTCACCCCTCCACTTT
D gene: NA; V gene: TRBV5-1; clone size: NA; J gene: TRBJ1-4; CDR3 protein: CASSLGGQPTNEKLFF; CDR3 DNA: TGCGCCAGCAGCTTGGGGGGACAACCAACTAATGAAAAACTGTTTTTT
D gene: TRBD1; V gene: TRBV19; clone size: NA; J gene: TRBJ1-6; CDR3 protein: CASSMDRVNSPLHF; CDR3 DNA: TGTGCCAGTAGTATGGACAGGGTCAATTCACCCCTCCACTTT
D gene: NA; V gene: TRBV27; clone size: NA; J gene: TRBJ2-4; CDR3 protein: CASSFLRQGTKNIQYF; CDR3 DNA: TGTGCCAGCAGTTTCTTGCGCCAGGGAACCAAAAACATTCAGTACTTC
D gene: TRBD1; V gene: TRBV27; clone size: NA; J gene: TRBJ1-1; CDR3 protein: CASSYRGVNTEAFF; CDR3 DNA: TGTGCCAGCAGTTACAGGGGGGTGAACACTGAAGCTTTCTTT
D gene: NA; V gene: TRBV6-5; clone size: NA; J gene: TRBJ1-1; CDR3 protein: CASSRGPDTEAFF; CDR3 DNA: TGTGCCAGCAGTCGCGGGCCGGACACTGAAGCTTTCTTT
D gene: NA; V gene: TRBV27; clone size: NA; J gene: TRBJ1-5; CDR3 protein: CASSITVSNQPQHF; CDR3 DNA: TGTGCCAGCAGTATCACAGTAAGCAATCAGCCCCAGCATTTT
D gene: NA; V gene: TRBV19; clone size: once; J gene: TRBJ2-7; CDR3 protein: CASSSPGNLYEQYF; CDR3 DNA: TGTGCCAGTTCTAGTCCGGGGAACCTATACGAGCAGTACTTC
D gene: NA; V gene: TRBV4-2; clone size: NA; J gene: TRBJ1-2; CDR3 protein: CASSQDRPEGYTF; CDR3 DNA: TGTGCCAGCAGCCAAGATCGTCCCGAGGGCTACACCTTC
D gene: TRBD1; V gene: TRBV29-1; clone size: NA; J gene: TRBJ2-7; CDR3 protein: CSAVGQVSYEQYF; CDR3 DNA: TGCAGCGCTGTTGGACAGGTTTCCTACGAGCAGTACTTC